This T cell receptor (beta chain) was profiled in a study of OX40 agonist ivuxolimab in advanced cancers. Study-wide background: Participants could have had prior anti-PD-1, anti-PD-L1 or anti-CTLA-4 therapy, and less than 45% had some.

TCRdb keeps only in-frame clones here, not all; method: immunoSEQ multiplex PCR. The table records about 130,000 clones, around 90% of them present only once. General study results and limits: More expanded clones were seen, on average, in CD8+ T cells than in CD4+.

This clone has more than one count but fewer than ten. Its antigen is currently unknown. V lost 5 bases to trimming and J lost 1 base, with 8 bases between them. The CDR3 spans 14 residues. The germline V gene has CDR1 SGHDN and CDR2 FVKESK. The specimen was CD4+ or CD8+ T cells sorted from blood, collected in a trial of the OX40 agonist ivuxolimab. The origin of this receptor is an adult with an advanced solid tumor such as melanoma, head and neck, liver or kidney cancer. The V gene is TRBV14, the J gene TRBJ1-4; D is possibly TRBD1 (5 bases). CDR3 amino acids: CASSEGLTNEKLFF. In nucleotides, the CDR3 is TGTGCCAGCAGCGAGGGGTTAACTAATGAAAAACTGTTTTTT.